This T cell receptor (beta chain) was recovered during a study of blood T cell repertoires in COVID-19. About the research overall: The United States, Italy and Spain were the sources of the acute and convalescent COVID-19 samples. Sources were T cells, B-cell-depleted T cells, or PBMCs; the material itself was cDNA or gDNA.

The CDR3 runs to 14 residues. V shed 6 bases and J 8 bases; nucleotides not matched to a gene: 6. Germline V gene lookup returns CDR1 MNHEY and CDR2 SMNVEV (reference sequence). In the original workflow: Estimation of nucleated cell counts was performed using reference gene primer amplification. TCRdb's table, derived via immunoSEQ multiplex PCR, lists solely in-frame clones and lacks some. That table furnishes V, J and clone size, whereas the DNA furnished D and trimming. The profile shows more than 110,000 clones, 80% to 85% of them singletons. The rearrangement links TRBV27 to TRBJ1-4; 10 positions match TRBD1. The sequence came from a woman aged 55-70 years with acute or convalescent COVID-19. The source material was peripheral blood. The CDR3 loop is CASRRTGGGEKLFF. Here the CDR3 DNA reads TGTGCCAGCAGGAGGACAGGGGGAGGCGAAAAACTGTTTTTT. Full variable domain (missing parts from reference TRBV27 and TRBJ1-4): EAQVTQNPRYLITVTGKKLTVTCSQNMNHEYMSWYRQDPGLGLRQIYYSMNVEVTDKGDVPEGYKVSRKEKRNFPLILESPSPNQTSLYFCASRRTGGGEKLFFGSGTQLSVL.